This TCR beta chain was recorded in a study of blood T cell repertoires in COVID-19. Study-level information: The United States, Italy and Spain provided the acute and convalescent COVID-19 samples.

The CDR3 extends over 16 amino acids. Germline CDR1 SEHNR, CDR2 FQNEAQ (reference sequence). The V end lost 5 bases, the J end lost 3 bases, and 19 bases lay between the germline ends. Data came from immunoSEQ multiplex PCR; TCRdb stores just in-frame clones and leaves some out. The table records approximately 190,000 clones, more than 75% of them present only once. The source of this sequence is a woman aged 60-70 years with COVID-19, enrolled during active disease. Sequencing input: peripheral blood. The rearrangement links TRBV7-9 to TRBJ2-5; TRBD1 might be the D (5 bases). CDR3 sequence: CASSRPTRGNKETQYF. The CDR3 coding sequence is TGTGCCAGCAGCCGACCCACAAGGGGAAATAAAGAGACCCAGTACTTC.